The TCR beta chain under discussion was sequenced for a study of T-cell memory formation after mild COVID-19. About this clonotype: Its antigen is as yet unknown.

The germline V gene has CDR1 SGHDN and CDR2 FVKESK. Trimming left V 1 base short and J 2 bases short, with 12 bases between. The CDR3 extends over 16 amino acids. TCRdb recomputed calls from the 5' RACE reads with MiXCR, one row per CDR3 protein. The sample has around 220,000 distinct CDR3 sequences, about 17% seen once. General observations from the study: The study found contracting CD4+ clones mainly in CM and EM and contracting CD8+ clones in EMRA. Pre-infection memory contained some responding clones, which suggested that cross-reactive memory had joined. Clones that got smaller from day 15 to 85 had even CD4/CD8, while clones growing later tipped toward CD4+.

Sample: PBMCs or a T cell subset sorted from them (not recorded which). The chain joins TRBV14 to TRBJ1-3; D is uncertain. This clonotype was sampled from a man in his late teens or twenties who had mild COVID-19 (a few samples of this study predate the infection). Cell type and time point are not known. CDR3 nucleotides: TGTGCCAGCAGCCAAGGGCTTGGAGTTCCTGGAAACACCATATATTTT. Its protein product is CASSQGLGVPGNTIYF.